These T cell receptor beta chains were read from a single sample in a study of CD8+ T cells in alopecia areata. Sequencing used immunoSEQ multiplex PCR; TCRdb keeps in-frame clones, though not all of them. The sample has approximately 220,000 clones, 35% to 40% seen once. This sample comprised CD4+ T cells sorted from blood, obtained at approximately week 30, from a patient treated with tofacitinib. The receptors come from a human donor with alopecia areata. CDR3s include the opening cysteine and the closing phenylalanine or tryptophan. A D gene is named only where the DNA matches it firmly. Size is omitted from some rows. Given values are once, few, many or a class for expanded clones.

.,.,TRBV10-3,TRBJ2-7,TGTGCCATCAGCGAGAGCTCCTACGAGCAGTACTTC,CAISESSYEQYF
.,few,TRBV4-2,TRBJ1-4,TGTGCCAGCAGCCAAGAGGTCAGAGTTGCAACTAATGAAAAACTGTTTTTT,CASSQEVRVATNEKLFF
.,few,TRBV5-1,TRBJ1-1,TGCGCCAGCAGCTTACTACAGGGTGGTGAAGCTTTCTTT,CASSLLQGGEAFF
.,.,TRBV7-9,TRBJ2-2,TGTGCCAGCCAACCTCCAGGTGAAAACACCGGGGAGCTGTTTTTT,CASQPPGENTGELFF
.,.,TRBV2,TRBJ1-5,TGTGCCAGCAGCTTAACAGGGAATAGCAATCAGCCCCAGCATTTT,CASSLTGNSNQPQHF
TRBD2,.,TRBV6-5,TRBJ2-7,TGTGCCAGCAGTTGGACTAGCGGGGGGGGTTACGAGCAGTACTTC,CASSWTSGGGYEQYF
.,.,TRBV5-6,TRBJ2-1,TGTGCCAGCAGCTCAGATCCCAGAGACACTATCCCTTACAATGAGCAGTTCTTC,CASSSDPRDTIPYNEQFF
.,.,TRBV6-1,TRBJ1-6,TGTGCCAGCAGTAGACAGGATAATTCACCCCTCCACTTT,CASSRQDNSPLHF
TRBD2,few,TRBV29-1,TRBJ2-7,TGCAGCGTCGGACTAGCGGGATACGAGCAGTACTTC,CSVGLAGYEQYF
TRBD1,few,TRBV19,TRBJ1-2,TGTGCCAGTAGTGCGACAGGGGAAGGCTACACCTTC,CASSATGEGYTF
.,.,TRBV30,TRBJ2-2,TGTGCCTGGAGTGAAGGGGCTCTGACCGGGGAGCTGTTTTTT,CAWSEGALTGELFF
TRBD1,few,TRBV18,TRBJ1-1,TGTGCCAGCTCACCAGCCCAGATTGGACAGGCCACTGAAGCTTTCTTT,CASSPAQIGQATEAFF
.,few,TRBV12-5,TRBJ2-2,TGTGCTAGTGGTTACGGGAACACCGGGGAGCTGTTTTTT,CASGYGNTGELFF
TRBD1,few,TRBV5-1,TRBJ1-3,TGCGCCAGCACAACAGGGGATGGAAACACCATATATTTT,CASTTGDGNTIYF
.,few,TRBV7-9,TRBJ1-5,TGTGCCAGCAGCTTAGCATTAAGGGGGGAAAATAGCAATCAGCCCCAGCATTTT,CASSLALRGENSNQPQHF
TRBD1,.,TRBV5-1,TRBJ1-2,TGCGCCAGCGGCCACCCGACAGGGGGCGCGGACAATGGCTACACCTTC,CASGHPTGGADNGYTF
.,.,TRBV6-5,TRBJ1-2,TGTGCCACCGCGCGCGGGGGGCAAGGCTATGGCTACACCTTC,CATARGGQGYGYTF
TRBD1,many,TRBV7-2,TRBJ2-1,TGTGCCAGCAGCCTAAGGACAGGCCTTCGGGAAGAGCAGTTCTTC,CASSLRTGLREEQFF
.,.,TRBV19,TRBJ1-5,TGTGCCAGTAGAGGACAGCCTCATAGCAATCAGCCCCAGCATTTT,CASRGQPHSNQPQHF
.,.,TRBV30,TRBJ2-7,TGTGCCTGGATTAGGGAGCCTGCCTACGAGCAGTACTTC,CAWIREPAYEQYF
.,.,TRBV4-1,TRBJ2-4,TGCGCCAGCAGCCAAGTAGCACAGAAAAACATTCAGTACTTC,CASSQVAQKNIQYF
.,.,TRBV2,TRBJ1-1,TGTGCCAGCAGTGTAGAGGCCAACACTGAAGCTTTCTTT,CASSVEANTEAFF
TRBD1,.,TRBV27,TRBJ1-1,TGTGCCAGCAGAACAGGGGTTACTGAAGCTTTCTTT,CASRTGVTEAFF
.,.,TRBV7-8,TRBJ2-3,TGTGCCAGCAGCCCGGGGCCCACAGATACGCAGTATTTT,CASSPGPTDTQYF
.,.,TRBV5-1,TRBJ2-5,TGCGCCAGCAGCACGGCTGCGGGAGAGACCCAGTACTTC,CASSTAAGETQYF
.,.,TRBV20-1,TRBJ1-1,TGCAGTGCTAGAATGAACACTGAAGCTTTCTTT,CSARMNTEAFF
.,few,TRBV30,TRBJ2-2,TGTGCCTCCACGAGGCAGACGAACACCGGGGAGCTGTTTTTT,CASTRQTNTGELFF
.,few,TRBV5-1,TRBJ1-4,TGCGCCAGCAGCTTGGAAAGGGTTAATGAAAAACTGTTTTTT,CASSLERVNEKLFF
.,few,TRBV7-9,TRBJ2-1,TGTGCCACCTTTAGCGATAACTCCTACAATGAGCAGTTCTTC,CATFSDNSYNEQFF
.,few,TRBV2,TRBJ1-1,TGTGCCAGCAGGAAGATGTCTACTGAAGCTTTCTTT,CASRKMSTEAFF
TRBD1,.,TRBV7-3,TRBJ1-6,TGTGCCAGCAGCTTAGGTCCGGCGGGACAGGCTAATTCACCCCTCCACTTT,CASSLGPAGQANSPLHF
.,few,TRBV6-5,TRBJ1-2,TGTGCCAGCAGTGGACGGGTGGGTTCAGATGGCTACACCTTC,CASSGRVGSDGYTF
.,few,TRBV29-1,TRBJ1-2,TGCAGCGTTCCTGGGTATACAGACAACTATGGCTACACCTTC,CSVPGYTDNYGYTF
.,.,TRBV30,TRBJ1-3,TGTGCCTGGAGTCTGGGGATCACTGGAAACACCATATATTTT,CAWSLGITGNTIYF
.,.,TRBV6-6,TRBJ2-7,TGTGCCAGCAGTTACGGGGGCACAGCCTACGAGCAGTACTTC,CASSYGGTAYEQYF
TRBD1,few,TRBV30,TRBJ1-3,TGTGCCTGGAGCGAAGGACAGGGGGTCATAGACACCATATATTTT,CAWSEGQGVIDTIYF
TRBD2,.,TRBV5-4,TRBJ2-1,TGTGCCAGCAGCTTCGGGACTAGATACTCCAATGAGCAGTTCTTC,CASSFGTRYSNEQFF
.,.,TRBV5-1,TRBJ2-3,TGCGCCAGCAGCTTGGGACCTCAAGCAGGCACAGATACGCAGTATTTT,CASSLGPQAGTDTQYF
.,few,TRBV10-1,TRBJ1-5,TGCGCCAGCACGTCCGGGACAAAGGATTTT,CASTSGTKDF
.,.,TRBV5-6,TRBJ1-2,TGTGCCAGCACCCTGGGTTATAACTATGGCTACACCTTC,CASTLGYNYGYTF
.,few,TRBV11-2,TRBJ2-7,TGTGCCAGCAGCCCTTATTTAGCGAAAGAGCAGTACTTC,CASSPYLAKEQYF
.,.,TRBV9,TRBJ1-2,TGTGCCACTCCGAGGGTGAGTGGCTACACCTTC,CATPRVSGYTF
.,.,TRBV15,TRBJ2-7,TGTGCCACCAGCAGAGATGTAGCCGACGGGCAGTACTTC,CATSRDVADGQYF
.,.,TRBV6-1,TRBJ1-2,TGTGCCAGCAGCGAACAACGACCCGTCTATGGCTACACCTTC,CASSEQRPVYGYTF
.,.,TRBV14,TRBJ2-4,TGTGCCAGCAGCCAAGACCTAGGGACGGCCAAAAACATTCAGTACTTC,CASSQDLGTAKNIQYF
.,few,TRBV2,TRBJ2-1,TGTGCCAGCAGTGAAGCAGCGACTAGAGACTACAATGAGCAGTTCTTC,CASSEAATRDYNEQFF
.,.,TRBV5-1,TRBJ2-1,TGCGCCAGCAGCTTGGCCGGAGAGGGCTACAATGAGCAGTTCTTC,CASSLAGEGYNEQFF
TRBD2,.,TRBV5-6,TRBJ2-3,TGTGCCAGCAGCTTGACCACTAGCGGGGAGAGCACAGATACGCAGTATTTT,CASSLTTSGESTDTQYF
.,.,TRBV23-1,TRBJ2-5,TGCGCCAGCAGTCAATCGCGTAGCAGGGCCCAAGAGACCCAGTACTTC,CASSQSRSRAQETQYF
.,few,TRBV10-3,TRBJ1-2,TGTGCCATCAACCCGGGGCGGGACTATGGCTACACCTTC,CAINPGRDYGYTF
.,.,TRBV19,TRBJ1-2,TGTGCCAGTACCCGATCGATAGCTTCGTCGGAGGGCTACACCTTC,CASTRSIASSEGYTF
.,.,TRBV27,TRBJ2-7,TGTGCCAGCAGTACCCGAGGGGTTCTGTACGAGCAGTACTTC,CASSTRGVLYEQYF
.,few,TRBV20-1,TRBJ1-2,TGCAGTGCTAGTAATCAGACGGGCTACACCTTC,CSASNQTGYTF
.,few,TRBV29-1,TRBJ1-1,TGCAGCGTTGCGGTAGAGAACACTGAAGCTTTCTTT,CSVAVENTEAFF